This TCR beta chain was sequenced in a study of Ad26.COV2.S vaccination and SARS-CoV-2 variants. Study-level information: Administration of Ad26.COV2.S was intramuscular, either once or twice 56 days apart.

This clone has just a few counts. The treatment here: about 20 received Ad26.COV2.S at low or high dose, single or two shots; about 5 received placebo; per-sample allocation not given. Sampling happened 63 days after the first vaccine or placebo injection. This table comes from immunoSEQ multiplex PCR, and its TCRdb copy is limited to in-frame clones, with some not included. The data hold approximately 450,000 clones, with 80% to 95% observed a single time. V lost 1 base and J lost 5, with 6 bases in between. Germline V CDR1 and CDR2: SEHNR, FQNEAQ (reference sequence). The CDR3 runs 12 residues. The sequences come from peripheral blood, collected in a trial of Ad26.COV2.S vaccine versus placebo. This sequence joins TRBV7-9 and TRBJ2-7; the D is unclear. This TCR was sampled from a person between 18 and 65 years old who received the Ad26.COV2.S COVID-19 vaccine or a placebo. CDR3 protein: CASSLVHHEQYF. Written as DNA, the CDR3 is TGTGCCAGCAGCTTAGTTCACCACGAGCAGTACTTC.